One sample yielded the 3 T cell receptor beta chains listed below, sequenced in a study of tumor-infiltrating lymphocytes in primary liver carcinoma. With a constant-region primer, TCR beta cDNA was made from approximately 520 ng of total RNA. Library construction for TCR beta comprised three nested multiplex PCR rounds performed with slightly modified ARM-PCR. The opening two PCR rounds, ten to eleven cycles each, paired TRBV1-TRBV30 forward primers with a C-beta reverse primer. From the multiplex PCR reads, TCRdb called clonotypes with MiXCR, one entry per CDR3 protein. The repertoire holds approximately 80,000 distinct CDR3 sequences, with approximately 69% as singletons. Unsorted bulk tissue of about 18-34 mg yielded co-extracted RNA and DNA. The sequencing sample was made of tumor-adjacent normal liver tissue. These receptors originate from a man aged 35-49 years with primary liver carcinoma and hepatitis B virus infection.

The chain employs TRBV18 and TRBJ2-1; D is uncertain. V lost 5 bases to trimming and J lost 9 bases, with 11 bases between them. CDR3 length equals 12 residues. Germline loops: CDR1 KGHSH, CDR2 LQKENI. In DNA, the CDR3 is TGTGCCAGCTCATTTGACATAATTGAGCAGTTCTTC. Translating it yields CASSFDIIEQFF. The full variable domain, rest sourced from reference TRBV18 and TRBJ2-1, is NAGVMQNPRHLVRRRGQEARLRCSPMKGHSHVYWYRQLPEEGLKFMVYLQKENIIDESGMPKERFSAEFPKEGPSILRIQQVVRGDSAAYFCASSFDIIEQFFGPGTRLTVL.

This clonotype is a singleton in its sample. The chain carries TRBV11-2 and TRBJ2-7; D perhaps matches TRBD2 (6 bases). The CDR3 is 13 amino acids. V lost 10 bases to trimming and J lost 6 bases, with 19 bases between them. CDR1 is SGHAT, CDR2 FQNNGV, per germline. Here the CDR3 reads CANSLGGASEQYF. The CDR3 coding sequence is TGTGCCAACAGTCTCGGAGGGGCTAGCGAGCAGTACTTC.

The V call is TRBV9, the J call TRBJ2-1; unclear D gene. The V end was cut by 4 bases, the J end by 6 bases, with 14 bases between. CDR3 length: 14 residues. Germline V gene sequence: CDR1 SGDLS, CDR2 YYNGEE. CDR3 DNA: TGTGCCAGCAGCCCCCCATTTGCCAGCAATGAGCAGTTCTTC. It is translated as CASSPPFASNEQFF.